A selection of T cell receptor beta chains follows, all from one sample in a study of radiation and T cells in renal cell carcinoma. Repertoires were generated with immunoSEQ multiplex PCR, while TCRdb's copy carries only in-frame clones and drops some. The sample includes just over 95,000 clones, about 79% of them seen just once. Source: blood, taken from a patient whose treatment included radiotherapy and nephrectomy. These receptors all come from a man in his sixties with renal cell carcinoma. Each CDR3 is given with its conserved first and last residue. Fields, in order: J gene, V gene, clone size, D gene, CDR3 DNA, CDR3 protein. D genes are given only for firm matches. Part of the rows lack a size; the others show once, few, many or a class for expanded clones.

TRBJ2-1	TRBV29-1	.	TRBD1	TGCAGCGTTGACATCGGACAGGGGATGATGGATGAGCAGTTCTTC	CSVDIGQGMMDEQFF
TRBJ2-3	TRBV6-1	.	TRBD2	TGTGCCAGCAGTGAAGGGACTAGCAGCGTAGATACGCAGTATTTT	CASSEGTSSVDTQYF
TRBJ1-4	TRBV19	.	.	TGTGCCAGTAGTATAGCCAGAAATGAAAAACTGTTTTTT	CASSIARNEKLFF
TRBJ2-5	TRBV6-1	once	TRBD2	TGTGCCAGCAGTGGATTAGCGGGAGGGGGTGAGACCCAGTACTTC	CASSGLAGGGETQYF
TRBJ2-3	TRBV7-3	.	.	TGTGCCAGCAGCTTAAAGCGGAACCCGTCGGATACGCAGTATTTT	CASSLKRNPSDTQYF
TRBJ1-6	TRBV27	.	TRBD1	TGTGCCAGCAGTTCCGGGACAGCAAATTCACCCCTCCACTTT	CASSSGTANSPLHF
TRBJ2-3	TRBV2	.	.	TGTGCCAGCAGTTGGACAGGCACAGATACGCAGTATTTT	CASSWTGTDTQYF
TRBJ2-2	TRBV4-2	.	.	TGTGCCAGCAGCCAAGAAGCCGGGGAGCTGTTTTTT	CASSQEAGELFF
TRBJ1-1	TRBV7-8	once	.	TGTGCCAGCAGCTTAGAATCTGAAGCTTTCTTT	CASSLESEAFF
TRBJ2-6	TRBV19	.	TRBD1	TGTGCCAGTAGTATATATCTAGGACAGGGGGCGTCTGGGGCCAACGTCCTGACTTTC	CASSIYLGQGASGANVLTF
TRBJ1-4	TRBV18	.	.	TGTGCCAGCTCACCATCCACAACTAATGAAAAACTGTTTTTT	CASSPSTTNEKLFF
TRBJ2-6	TRBV6-7	.	.	TGTGCCAGGGCTGTTAGGGATGCGACGGTGGCTTCTGGGGCCAACGTCCTGACTTTC	CARAVRDATVASGANVLTF
TRBJ1-4	TRBV19	.	TRBD1	TGTGCCAGTAGTAGAAAGGGGGCAGTTGAAAAACTGTTTTTT	CASSRKGAVEKLFF
TRBJ2-1	TRBV7-9	.	.	TGTGCCAGCAGCCCCCCCGGGTGGAAACGCAACAATGAGCAGTTCTTC	CASSPPGWKRNNEQFF